These 29 T cell receptor beta chains were all obtained from the same sample, sequenced in a study of blood T cell repertoires in COVID-19. The method was immunoSEQ multiplex PCR; TCRdb's version includes in-frame clones alone and lacks a portion of them. The profile shows roughly 190,000 clones, roughly 80% of them singletons. The sample comprised PBMCs or T cells enriched from blood (not recorded which). The receptors stem from a woman in her fifties or sixties with acute COVID-19.

The chain carries TRBV13 and TRBJ1-6; the D gene is possibly TRBD1 (5 bases). Germline CDR1 PRHDT, CDR2 FYEKMQ (reference sequence). The CDR3 extends over 16 amino acids. V lost 0 bases, J lost 8 bases, and 14 bases lay in between. This CDR3 is CASSLGWQGRDSPLHF. Here the CDR3 DNA reads TGTGCCAGCAGCTTAGGGTGGCAGGGCAGAGATTCACCCCTCCACTTT. The entire variable domain, with the rest obtained from reference TRBV13 and TRBJ1-6, is as follows: AAGVIQSPRHLIKEKRETATLKCYPIPRHDTVYWYQQGPGQDPQFLISFYEKMQSDKGSIPDRFSAQQFSDYHSELNMSSLELGDSALYFCASSLGWQGRDSPLHFGNGTRLTVT.

The chain combines TRBV27 with TRBJ2-2; possible D gene TRBD1, 6 bases. There are 15 residues in the CDR3. Trimming took off 7 bases at V and 4 bases at J, with 16 bases between the two ends. Germline V gives CDR1 MNHEY, CDR2 SMNVEV (reference sequence). The CDR3 sequence: CASTSSYRVTGELFF. DNA for the CDR3: TGTGCCAGCACTTCTTCCTACAGGGTCACCGGGGAGCTGTTTTTT.

The chain employs TRBV18 and TRBJ2-5; perhaps TRBD1 as D (6 bases). Germline loops: CDR1 KGHSH, CDR2 LQKENI. The CDR3 runs 13 residues. Between the trimmed V and J ends, which lost 6 bases and 5 bases, there was a span of 13 bases. In DNA, the CDR3 is TGTGCCAGCTCCCCGGGACATGGTGAGACCCAGTACTTC. Its translation: CASSPGHGETQYF. Full variable domain (rest looked up from reference TRBV18 and TRBJ2-5): NAGVMQNPRHLVRRRGQEARLRCSPMKGHSHVYWYRQLPEEGLKFMVYLQKENIIDESGMPKERFSAEFPKEGPSILRIQQVVRGDSAAYFCASSPGHGETQYFGPGTRLLVL.

CDR3 DNA sequence: TGTGCCAGCAGTGACGGCGGTCCGATGGGAGATACGCAGTATTTT. Encoded protein: CASSDGGPMGDTQYF. The gene calls are TRBV2 and TRBJ2-3; D gene uncertain. The CDR3 is made up of 15 amino acids. With 3 bases removed from V and 5 bases from J, the gap between germline ends came to 15 bases. Germline lookup yields CDR1 SNHLY and CDR2 FYNNEI.

The sample holds a few counts of this clone. The chain employs TRBV4-3 and TRBJ1-3, with TRBD1 identical over 7 bases. The CDR3 totals 15 residues. Germline-derived CDR1 and CDR2 are LGHNA and YSLEER. The ends lost 4 bases at V and 4 bases at J; junction bases unmatched: 7. CDR3 bases: TGCGCCAGCAGCCTAGTACAGGGGCAAGGAAACACCATATATTTT. Its translation is CASSLVQGQGNTIYF.

This clone was observed once. The chain combines TRBV6-4 with TRBJ2-7; maybe TRBD2 (6 bases). Germline V lookup: CDR1 MRHNA, CDR2 SNTAGT. V was shortened by 8 bases and J by 4 bases, with 15 bases between the two germline ends. CDR3 length: 13 amino acids. The CDR3 region is CASAGPGDYEQYV. The CDR3 DNA reads as TGTGCCAGCGCGGGACCGGGAGATTACGAGCAGTACGTC.

V usage is TRBV18 and J usage is TRBJ2-7, with no clear D. Germline CDR1 and CDR2: KGHSH and LQKENI. V lost 0 bases and J 2 bases, leaving 8 bases between the germline ends. The CDR3 has 14 residues. This CDR3 is CASSPPRPPYEQYF. CDR3 DNA: TGTGCCAGCTCACCACCCAGGCCACCCTACGAGCAGTACTTC.

The chain carries TRBV7-2 and TRBJ2-6; 8 bases agree with TRBD1. Looked up from germline, CDR1 is SGHTA and CDR2 is FQGNSA. This CDR3 is 14 amino acids long. J gave up 13 bases and V 1 base, and 6 bases lay outside the gene matches. Here the CDR3 reads CASSLDFTGGVLTF. The CDR3, as DNA: TGTGCCAGCAGCTTAGACTTCACAGGGGGGGTCCTGACTTTC.

The CDR3 nucleotides are TGTGCCAGCAGCTCGCGGACAGGGGGTGGTGAAAAACTGTTTTTT. Translation gives CASSSRTGGGEKLFF. This chain joins TRBV7-2 and TRBJ1-4; TRBD1 matches at 10 bases. The CDR3 totals 15 residues. Germline trimming cut 4 bases from V and 7 bases from J; bases unmatched to any gene: 6. The germline CDR1 and CDR2 sequences are SGHTA and FQGNSA.

The chain carries TRBV29-1 and TRBJ1-2; 7 nucleotides align to TRBD1. Germline V gives CDR1 SQVTM, CDR2 ANQGSEA. V lost 7 bases to trimming and J lost 4 bases; unmatched junction nucleotides: 3. This CDR3 contains 11 residues. CDR3 protein: CSAGGAYGYTF. CDR3 coding DNA: TGCAGCGCAGGGGGGGCCTATGGCTACACCTTC.

The chain carries TRBV2 and TRBJ2-2, with D tentatively TRBD1 (5 bases). V was trimmed by 1 base and J by 6 bases, leaving 9 bases between them. Germline CDR1 SNHLY, CDR2 FYNNEI. The CDR3 extends over 14 amino acids. CDR3 coding DNA: TGTGCCAGCAGTGAAGTCAGGGTGTCCGGGGAGCTGTTTTTT. Translating it yields CASSEVRVSGELFF.

The chain employs TRBV19 and TRBJ2-2; a weak D match, TRBD2 (6 bases). This CDR3 contains 16 residues. The V end was cut by 5 bases, the J end by 1 base, with 14 bases between. Germline V gene data show CDR1 as LNHDA and CDR2 as SQIVND (reference sequence). Here the CDR3 DNA reads TGTGCCAGTAGTGCTCTAGCGCGTTGGAACACCGGGGAGCTGTTTTTT. Its protein product is CASSALARWNTGELFF.

In this sample, this clone turned up a few times. The genes are TRBV4-1 and TRBJ1-5; 7 bases align to TRBD1. The germline V gene encodes CDR1 MGHRA and CDR2 YSYEKL. This CDR3 has 14 amino acids. J gave up 4 bases and V 5 bases, and 5 bases lay outside the gene matches. Here the CDR3 reads CASSSGTANQPQHF. The CDR3 nucleotides read TGCGCCAGCAGCTCCGGGACAGCAAATCAGCCCCAGCATTTT.

The J gene is TRBJ1-2, the V gene TRBV4-3, with D unclear. The CDR3 covers 14 residues. Trimming pared 4 bases from V and 8 bases from J, leaving 17 bases between. The germline V gene has CDR1 LGHNA and CDR2 YSLEER. The CDR3 region has the DNA TGCGCCAGCAGCCCGAGAGGGTATGACGGGGGCTACACCTTC. Translating gives CASSPRGYDGGYTF.

The chain joins TRBV4-3 to TRBJ2-3, with D possibly being TRBD2 (6 bases). Per the germline V gene, CDR1 is LGHNA and CDR2 is YSLEER. V gave up 0 bases and J gave up 12 bases, with 13 bases separating them. The CDR3 totals 13 residues. The CDR3 DNA reads TGCGCCAGCAGCCAAGATGCGGCGGGGAGCCAGTATTTT. Encoded protein: CASSQDAAGSQYF.

V usage is TRBV29-1 and J usage is TRBJ2-5; a weak D match, TRBD2 (5 bases). V lost 6 bases and J lost 3, with 11 bases in between. Germline V lookup: CDR1 SQVTM, CDR2 ANQGSEA. The CDR3 length is 12 residues. CDR3 DNA: TGCAGCGTCCACGCGGGTAAAGAGACCCAGTACTTC. It codes for CSVHAGKETQYF.

This chain joins TRBV7-2 and TRBJ2-7; D might be TRBD2 (5 bases). V lost 1 base and J 0 bases, leaving 7 bases between the germline ends. The CDR3 spans 14 residues. Germline CDR1 SGHTA, CDR2 FQGNSA. CDR3 nucleotides: TGTGCCAGCAGCTTAGACAGCGGCTCCTACGAGCAGTACTTC. Amino acid sequence: CASSLDSGSYEQYF.

V and J are TRBV5-5 and TRBJ1-5, with 8 positions matching TRBD1. The CDR3 runs 14 residues. Losses at the gene ends were 4 bases for V and 2 bases for J; bases not matched to a gene: 2. The germline CDR1 and CDR2 sequences are SGHKS and YYEKEE (reference sequence). CDR3: CASSIQGGNQPQHF. CDR3 nucleotides: TGTGCCAGCAGCATACAGGGGGGCAATCAGCCCCAGCATTTT. The variable domain in full, completed from reference TRBV5-5 and TRBJ1-5, reads DAGVTQSPTHLIKTRGQQVTLRCSPISGHKSVSWYQQVLGQGPQFIFQYYEKEERGRGNFPDRFSARQFPNYSSELNVNALLLGDSALYLCASSIQGGNQPQHFGDGTRLSIL.

This clone was seen a single time. This chain joins TRBV3-1 (or the pseudogene TRBV3-2) and TRBJ2-7; D is unclear. Deletions cut 1 base from V and 1 base from J, with 8 bases between. The CDR3 sequence is 14 residues long. Germline lookup yields CDR1 LGHDT and CDR2 YNNKEL (reference sequence). The CDR3 protein is CASSQGGRSYEQYF. CDR3 in DNA: TGTGCCAGCAGCCAAGGAGGCAGATCCTACGAGCAGTACTTC.

The chain couples TRBV27 to TRBJ1-5; D remains unclear. The CDR3 extends over 15 amino acids. From germline, CDR1 is MNHEY and CDR2 SMNVEV (reference sequence). The ends were cut back, 6 bases at V and 3 bases at J, with 15 bases in the middle. The CDR3 nucleotides read TGTGCCAGCAGGAACTGGGCAGACCTCAATCAGCCCCAGCATTTT. Encoded protein: CASRNWADLNQPQHF.

The V and J genes are TRBV5-1 and TRBJ2-2; possible D gene TRBD2, 5 bases. CDR3 length equals 12 residues. Germline assignment: CDR1 SGHRS and CDR2 YFSETQ. The ends were cut back, 0 bases at V and 13 bases at J, with 10 bases in the middle. CDR3 residues: CASSLEDAGLFF. In nucleotides, the CDR3 is TGCGCCAGCAGCTTGGAAGACGCGGGGCTGTTTTTT.

The sample holds a few counts of this clone. The chain recombines TRBV29-1 with TRBJ2-7; D perhaps matches TRBD2 (6 bases). The CDR3 length is 14 residues. Trimming shortened V by 4 bases and J by 0 bases, and 13 bases separated the two germline ends. Germline assignment: CDR1 SQVTM and CDR2 ANQGSEA. CDR3 region: CSVVVQEGSYEQYF. The CDR3 DNA follows: TGCAGCGTTGTTGTACAGGAGGGCTCCTACGAGCAGTACTTC.

CDR3 in amino acids: CASSLFTGTSGTDTQYF. CDR3 DNA sequence: TGTGCCAGCAGCTTGTTTACGGGGACTAGCGGCACAGATACGCAGTATTTT. The V and J genes are TRBV5-4 and TRBJ2-3; 10 bases are shared with TRBD2. Germline trimming cut 1 base from V and 1 base from J; bases unmatched to any gene: 6. This CDR3 contains 17 residues. Germline V gene data show CDR1 as SGHNT and CDR2 as YYREEE (reference sequence).

The chain joins TRBV5-6 to TRBJ2-1; tentatively, D is TRBD2 (6 bases). V lost 4 bases and J lost 3, with 11 bases in between. The CDR3 is 14 residues long. In germline, CDR1 is SGHDT, CDR2 YYEEEE. The CDR3 nucleotides read TGTGCCAGCAGCCCGGAGGGGTACTACAATGAGCAGTTCTTC. Its translation is CASSPEGYYNEQFF. Filled out from reference TRBV5-6 and TRBJ2-1, the complete variable domain reads DAGVTQSPTHLIKTRGQQVTLRCSPKSGHDTVSWYQQALGQGPQFIFQYYEEEERQRGNFPDRFSGHQFPNYSSELNVNALLLGDSALYLCASSPEGYYNEQFFGPGTRLTVL.

The gene calls are TRBV5-6 and TRBJ1-1, with TRBD1 identical over 7 bases. The CDR3 is 14 residues long. Germline trimming cut 4 bases from V and 3 bases from J; bases unmatched to any gene: 6. Germline assignment: CDR1 SGHDT and CDR2 YYEEEE. The CDR3 coding sequence is TGTGCCAGCAGCCTAGAACAGGGGCACACTGAAGCTTTCTTT. Translating gives CASSLEQGHTEAFF.

The chain links TRBV6-2 or TRBV6-3 to TRBJ2-7, with 11 bases matching TRBD1. CDR1 and CDR2 (germline): MNHEY, SVGEGT. This CDR3 region has 15 residues. The V and J ends lost 5 bases and 4 bases, in that order; junction bases with no gene match: 7. The CDR3, as DNA: TGTGCCAGCAGTACCCGGGACAGGGGGAAATACGAGCAGTACGTC. It encodes CASSTRDRGKYEQYV.

The V call is TRBV29-1, the J call TRBJ2-3; a possible D gene is TRBD2 (5 bases). Germline V CDR1 and CDR2: SQVTM, ANQGSEA. Trimming pared 5 bases from V and 6 bases from J, leaving 12 bases between. This CDR3 has 12 residues. The CDR3 loop reads CSVSMRADTQYF. CDR3 sequence (DNA): TGCAGCGTTTCAATGCGGGCGGATACGCAGTATTTT.

The V and J genes are TRBV7-8 and TRBJ2-2; D is uncertain. Trimming cost V 5 bases and J 9 bases, with 16 bases left between them. The CDR3 sequence is 14 residues long. Germline V gene sequence: CDR1 SGHVS, CDR2 FQNEAQ. The CDR3 protein is CASSQIFINWELFF. The CDR3, as DNA: TGTGCCAGCAGCCAAATATTTATAAACTGGGAGCTGTTTTTT.

In DNA form, the CDR3 reads TGTGCCAGCAGTTCTACCGGGGGTAATCAGCCCCAGCATTTT. Translation gives CASSSTGGNQPQHF. The chain uses TRBV6-5 and TRBJ1-5; D might be TRBD1 (5 bases). The germline CDR1 and CDR2 sequences are MNHEY and SVGAGI. CDR3 length: 14 amino acids. The ends were cut back, 4 bases at V and 4 bases at J, with 11 bases in the middle.